This T cell receptor (beta chain) emerged from a study of blood T cell repertoires in COVID-19. Study-wide background: PBMCs, B-cell-depleted T cells, or T cells were the source of the cDNA or gDNA that made up the material.

This CDR3 is 13 amino acids long. J was trimmed by 3 bases and V by 6 bases; bases with no gene match: 7. Per the germline V gene, CDR1 is SQVTM and CDR2 is ANQGSEA. Sequenced by immunoSEQ multiplex PCR; TCRdb stores in-frame clones only, minus some. The sample shows roughly 200,000 clones, 84% of them seen only once. Sequenced sample: peripheral blood. The receptor was derived from a woman older than 75 with COVID-19, enrolled during active disease. V is TRBV29-1 and J is TRBJ1-2; 7 nucleotides align to TRBD1. CDR3 amino acids: CSVRGGAYYGYTF. The CDR3 DNA sequence: TGCAGCGTCCGAGGGGGCGCTTACTATGGCTACACCTTC.